This T cell receptor (beta chain) appears in the sequencing data of a study of cytomegalovirus exposure and HLA in healthy donors. The CDR3 is 15 residues long. V was cut by 3 bases and J by 6 bases, with 12 bases left in between. Per the germline V gene, CDR1 is LNHDA and CDR2 is SQIVND (reference sequence). With 60 Vbeta and 13 Jbeta primers, the PCR was carried out. TCRdb keeps only in-frame clones here, not all; method: immunoSEQ multiplex PCR. This table has under 200,000 clones, more than 70% appearing once. Sequencing was carried out using PBMCs. The chain has TRBV19 and TRBJ1-6; possible D gene TRBD1, 6 bases. The TCR comes from a woman aged 50 to 60 in good health and CMV-seropositive. The CDR3 loop is CASSIRPGVNSPLHF. The DNA of the CDR3 is TGTGCCAGTAGTATCAGGCCAGGGGTTAATTCACCCCTCCACTTT.